These 19 T cell receptor beta chains were sequenced from one sample in a study of regulatory T cells in long-lasting Graves disease. As to time point: newly diagnosed GD, antithyroid drugs for less than 3 months. PBMC RNA served as the TCR library source. Sequencing libraries for TCR beta were prepared with iRepertoire HTBI primers and Arm-PCR of CDR3 regions. TCRdb recomputed calls from the multiplex PCR reads with MiXCR, one row per CDR3 protein. The table records 420,000 or so distinct CDR3 sequences, roughly 15% of them present only once. The same sample was also used in a study of T cells in Graves' hyperthyroidism and ophthalmopathy.

The sequenced sample was peripheral blood mononuclear cells (PBMCs), obtained at new diagnosis, from a patient treated with antithyroid drugs. The receptors come from a woman aged 18-30 years with Graves disease.

This clonotype was counted ten times or more. This chain joins TRBV3-1 and TRBJ2-5; TRBD1 agrees at 8 bases. V shed 2 bases, J shed 9 bases, and the junction held 11 bases outside the gene matches. This CDR3 contains 15 residues. CDR1 and CDR2 (germline): LGHDT, YNNKEL (reference sequence). The CDR3 protein is CASSQSSGTGGSQYF. DNA of the CDR3: TGTGCCAGCAGCCAATCCTCAGGGACAGGAGGGTCCCAGTACTTC.

The chain couples TRBV19 to TRBJ1-2; unclear D gene. Germline CDR1 LNHDA, CDR2 SQIVND (reference sequence). Trimming shortened V by 4 bases and J by 5 bases, and 17 bases separated the two germline ends. This CDR3 has 15 residues. CDR3 in DNA: TGTGCCAGTAGTACGCAAGGGTCTTCGCGGTATGGCTACACCTTC. Its translation is CASSTQGSSRYGYTF.

The genes are TRBV4-1 and TRBJ2-7, with D perhaps matching TRBD1 or TRBD2 (5 bases each). V was trimmed by 0 bases and J by 0 bases, leaving 9 bases between them. The germline gives CDR1 MGHRA, CDR2 YSYEKL. There are 15 residues in the CDR3. The CDR3 is CASSQDEGSSYEQYF. CDR3 nucleotides: TGCGCCAGCAGCCAAGATGAGGGGAGCTCCTACGAGCAGTACTTC.

The chain combines TRBV30 with TRBJ2-7, with D possibly being TRBD1 (6 bases). This CDR3 has 14 amino acids. CDR1 and CDR2 (germline): GTSNPN, SVGIG (reference sequence). V was trimmed by 5 bases and J by 6 bases, leaving 20 bases between them. In DNA form, the CDR3 reads TGTGCCTGGGAGTCCGGGACAAACAACCGCGAGCAGTACTTC. Amino acids: CAWESGTNNREQYF.

This clonotype was counted ten times or more. The chain carries TRBV6-2 or TRBV6-3 and TRBJ2-7; 8 nucleotides align to TRBD1. Germline V gene data show CDR1 as MNHEY and CDR2 as SVGEGT. This CDR3 comprises 19 residues. After removal of 0 bases from V and 1 base from J, the junction contained 14 bases not matched to a gene. This CDR3 is CASSYSMGDRRGDSYEQYF. In nucleotides, the CDR3 is TGTGCCAGCAGTTACTCGATGGGGGACAGGAGGGGAGATTCCTACGAGCAGTACTTC.

This clonotype came up a few times. The J gene is TRBJ1-5, the V gene TRBV28, with D unresolved. Germline-derived CDR1 and CDR2 are MDHEN and SYDVKM. V was clipped by 2 bases and J by 7 bases, with 18 bases between them. The CDR3 length is 16 residues. In nucleotides, the CDR3 is TGTGCCAGCAGTTTAGTGCTTATGAGTCTCGGCCAGCCCCAGCATTTT. This gives the protein CASSLVLMSLGQPQHF.

This clonotype was counted many times. The chain is built from TRBV30 and TRBJ1-2; 12 bases map to TRBD1. The junction had 3 bases not matched to a gene; V was cut back by 2 bases and J by 5 bases. CDR3 length equals 14 residues. Per the germline V gene, CDR1 is GTSNPN and CDR2 is SVGIG (reference sequence). CDR3 protein: CAWSRDRGLYGYTF. As DNA, the CDR3 is TGTGCCTGGAGTCGGGACAGGGGGCTGTATGGCTACACCTTC.

This clonotype occurred many times. V usage is TRBV18 and J usage is TRBJ2-7; no definite D call. V lost 0 bases to trimming and J lost 2 bases, with 5 bases between them. Germline lookup yields CDR1 KGHSH and CDR2 LQKENI. This CDR3 is 13 amino acids long. DNA of the CDR3: TGTGCCAGCTCACCACCGGGGACCTACGAGCAGTACTTC. It codes for CASSPPGTYEQYF.

The chain uses TRBV14 and TRBJ1-2; D remains ambiguous. V lost 0 bases and J lost 4, with 12 bases in between. The CDR3 spans 15 residues. The germline V gene encodes CDR1 SGHDN and CDR2 FVKESK. The CDR3 is CASSQDLPGVYGYTF. As DNA, the CDR3 is TGTGCCAGCAGCCAAGATCTCCCGGGTGTCTATGGCTACACCTTC. The full variable domain, rest sourced from reference TRBV14 and TRBJ1-2, is EAGVTQFPSHSVIEKGQTVTLRCDPISGHDNLYWYRRVMGKEIKFLLHFVKESKQDESGMPNNRFLAERTGGTYSTLKVQPAELEDSGVYFCASSQDLPGVYGYTFGSGTRLTVV.

This clonotype was picked up one time. A read error may be the cause here, since a much bigger clone is one base away. V gene TRBV7-2 combines with J gene TRBJ2-1, with TRBD1 identical over 7 bases. Germline loops: CDR1 SGHTA, CDR2 FQGNSA. CDR3 length equals 13 residues. CDR3 nucleotides: TGTGCCAGCAGTTCCGGGACAGCCCCCCATTTGATCTTC. Protein product: CASSSGTAPHLIF.

This clonotype was seen only a few times. CDR3 in amino acids: CASSLWGQNTGELFF. The CDR3 DNA sequence: TGCGCCAGCAGCTTGTGGGGGCAGAACACCGGGGAGCTGTTTTTT. V is TRBV5-1 and J is TRBJ2-2, with TRBD1 as a possible D gene (6 bases). V lost 1 base to trimming and J lost 1 base, with 8 bases between them. The CDR3 has 15 amino acids. In germline, CDR1 is SGHRS, CDR2 YFSETQ.

In its sample, this clonotype was seen many times. The gene calls are TRBV3-1 and TRBJ2-2, with D unclear. This CDR3 has 17 residues. Germline CDR1 and CDR2: LGHDT and YNNKEL (reference sequence). The V and J ends lost 2 bases and 2 bases respectively, with 15 bases between them. CDR3 nucleotides: TGTGCCAGCAGCCAATTAAGGGTCAGGTTAAACACCGGGGAGCTGTTTTTT. This encodes CASSQLRVRLNTGELFF.

This clonotype was detected ten times or more. J is TRBJ2-1 and V is TRBV27; D gene uncertain. Germline assignment: CDR1 MNHEY and CDR2 SMNVEV (reference sequence). This CDR3 has 15 residues. The V end was cut by 2 bases, the J end by 7 bases, with 15 bases between. The CDR3 is CASSLKPNGVNEQFF. CDR3 bases: TGTGCCAGCAGTTTAAAACCGAACGGCGTAAATGAGCAGTTCTTC.

The CDR3 is CASSMERGDTGELFF. DNA for the CDR3: TGTGCCAGTAGTATGGAGCGGGGAGATACCGGGGAGCTGTTTTTT. This chain uses TRBV19 with TRBJ2-2; the match to TRBD2 covers 7 bases. With V trimmed by 3 bases and J by 5 bases, 6 bases remained unmatched. Germline loops: CDR1 LNHDA, CDR2 SQIVND (reference sequence). CDR3 length: 15 residues.

This clonotype has at least ten counts. The rearrangement uses TRBV2 and TRBJ2-3; D may correspond to TRBD1 or TRBD2 (5 bases each). Deletions cut 10 bases from V and 0 bases from J, with 11 bases between. The CDR3 consists of 13 residues. The V gene's germline CDR1 is SNHLY and CDR2 FYNNEI. The CDR3: CATRGTSTDTQYF. CDR3 coding DNA: TGTGCCACCCGGGGCACAAGCACAGATACGCAGTATTTT.

This clonotype was found many times. J is TRBJ1-2 and V is TRBV28; D is undetermined. The length of the CDR3 is 14 residues. The germline V gene has CDR1 MDHEN and CDR2 SYDVKM. V was cut by 1 base and J by 4 bases, with 10 bases left in between. DNA for the CDR3: TGTGCCAGCAGTTTATCAGGATACCTCTATGGCTACACCTTC. Protein product: CASSLSGYLYGYTF.

This clonotype was counted ten times or more. This sequence joins TRBV4-3 and TRBJ2-2; D is undetermined. This CDR3 has 15 amino acids. V was cut by 2 bases and J by 0 bases, with 7 bases left in between. Germline V gene data show CDR1 as LGHNA and CDR2 as YSLEER. The CDR3 region is CASSQTTPNTGELFF. CDR3 in DNA: TGCGCCAGCAGCCAAACAACTCCGAACACCGGGGAGCTGTTTTTT.

This clonotype was observed many times. This chain joins TRBV7-2 and TRBJ2-1; perhaps TRBD1 as D (5 bases). CDR3 length: 13 amino acids. The V gene's germline CDR1 is SGHTA and CDR2 FQGNSA. The V and J ends lost 0 bases and 9 bases respectively, with 9 bases between them. The CDR3 DNA sequence: TGTGCCAGCAGCTTAGCAACAGGTCCTGAGCAGTTCTTC. Translated, it gives CASSLATGPEQFF. The entire variable domain, with the rest obtained from reference TRBV7-2 and TRBJ2-1, is as follows: GAGVSQSPSNKVTEKGKDVELRCDPISGHTALYWYRQSLGQGLEFLIYFQGNSAPDKSGLPSDRFSAERTGGSVSTLTIQRTQQEDSAVYLCASSLATGPEQFFGPGTRLTVL.

This clonotype was recorded a few times. The chain has TRBV11-2 and TRBJ2-2; 9 bases align to TRBD2. Germline CDR1 SGHAT, CDR2 FQNNGV. The J segment lost 2 bases and the V segment lost 5 bases, leaving 18 bases of the junction unmatched. This CDR3 comprises 20 residues. The CDR3 protein is CASSRREGLGPPKNTGELFF. As DNA, the CDR3 is TGTGCCAGCAGCCGGCGGGAGGGCCTTGGTCCCCCAAAAAACACCGGGGAGCTGTTTTTT.